The rows below give T cell receptor beta chains drawn from one sample of a study of blood T cell repertoires in COVID-19. Assay: immunoSEQ multiplex PCR; the TCRdb copy retains only in-frame clones and omits some. Of approximately 300,000 clones detected, 87% appear once; the ten largest clones hold less than 6%. The sequencing sample was made of PBMCs or T cells enriched from blood (not recorded which). These receptors were obtained from a woman in her thirties who had recovered from COVID-19. CDR3s include the opening cysteine and the closing phenylalanine or tryptophan. A D gene is named only where the DNA matches it firmly.

D	V	J	CDR3	DNA
NA	TRBV4-2	TRBJ1-1	CASSQDRDTHTEAFF	TGTGCCAGCAGCCAAGACCGGGACACTCACACTGAAGCTTTCTTT
NA	TRBV5-1	TRBJ2-7	CASSRLPTPVGSSYEQYF	TGCGCCAGCAGCCGACTACCCACGCCGGTGGGAAGCTCCTACGAGCAGTACTTC
NA	TRBV12-2	TRBJ2-5	CASRRQGAQYF	TGTGCAAGTCGCCGACAGGGGGCGCAGTACTTC
TRBD2	TRBV19	TRBJ2-1	CASSSSSGGIYNEQFF	TGTGCCAGTAGTAGCTCTAGCGGGGGGATTTACAATGAGCAGTTCTTC
NA	TRBV7-3	TRBJ1-5	CASSPLGGGPQHF	TGTGCCAGCAGCCCTTTGGGGGGTGGGCCCCAGCATTTT
TRBD1	TRBV18	TRBJ1-5	CASSSDRGHQPQHF	TGTGCCAGCTCATCTGACAGGGGGCATCAGCCCCAGCATTTT
NA	TRBV9	TRBJ1-2	CASSADIQGVYGYTF	TGTGCCAGCAGCGCAGATATTCAGGGTGTTTATGGCTACACCTTC
NA	TRBV5-1	TRBJ2-7	CASSLNRDTPGYEQYF	TGCGCCAGCAGCTTGAACCGGGACACGCCAGGCTACGAGCAGTACTTC
NA	TRBV18	TRBJ1-6	CASSPPDRTYNSPLHF	TGTGCCAGCTCACCCCCGGACAGAACCTATAATTCACCCCTCCACTTT
NA	TRBV12-3/TRBV12-4	TRBJ2-7	CASSHGGGHEQYF	TGTGCCAGCAGTCATGGGGGGGGCCACGAGCAGTACTTC
NA	TRBV2	TRBJ1-4	CAGQEPPREKLFF	TGTGCCGGCCAGGAACCCCCACGCGAAAAACTGTTTTTT